The present entry profiles one T cell receptor beta chain with its context. Germline CDR1 and CDR2: SEHNR and FQNEAQ (reference sequence). The CDR3 runs 16 residues. V dropped 0 bases and J dropped 2 bases, with 11 bases sitting between them. The data were obtained in a study of blood T cell repertoires in COVID-19. Sequencing used immunoSEQ multiplex PCR; TCRdb keeps in-frame clones, though not all of them. Of hundreds of thousands of clones listed, roughly 79% are singletons. The specimen sequenced was peripheral blood. This receptor was taken from a woman of 80 years or more with COVID-19, enrolled during active disease. The chain carries TRBV7-9 and TRBJ2-4; a possible D gene is TRBD1 (5 bases). The CDR3 nucleotides read TGTGCCAGCAGCTTAGCGGGCAGGGCCCCCAAAAACATTCAGTACTTC. The encoded protein is CASSLAGRAPKNIQYF.